The table lists the clone carrying this T cell receptor (beta chain) with a few counts. The antigen is undetermined. The sample belongs to a study of blood T cells in healthy people across ages. Study findings and constraints: Older individuals had lower TCR beta diversity per million T cells (the decline was roughly linear).

It was with a sample-barcoded 5' primer and a J-beta primer mix that a second PCR of roughly 7 to 12 cycles was run. The template-switch adaptor was a 5' adaptor with 12 random nucleotides. It tagged each cDNA molecule. TCRdb recomputed calls from the 5' RACE reads with MiXCR, one row per CDR3 protein. The sample contains over 600,000 distinct CDR3 sequences, 21% of which appear only once. The CDR3 length is 13 residues. Germline CDR1 DFQATT, CDR2 SNEGSKA (reference sequence). V lost 8 bases, J lost 3 bases, and 17 bases lay in between. Specimen: blood. The receptor comes from a man between 65 and 80 years old in good health. The chain employs TRBV20-1 and TRBJ2-7; D is uncertain. The CDR3 sequence is CSPQKQPGYEQYF. The CDR3 bases are TGCAGTCCCCAAAAACAGCCGGGCTACGAGCAGTACTTC.